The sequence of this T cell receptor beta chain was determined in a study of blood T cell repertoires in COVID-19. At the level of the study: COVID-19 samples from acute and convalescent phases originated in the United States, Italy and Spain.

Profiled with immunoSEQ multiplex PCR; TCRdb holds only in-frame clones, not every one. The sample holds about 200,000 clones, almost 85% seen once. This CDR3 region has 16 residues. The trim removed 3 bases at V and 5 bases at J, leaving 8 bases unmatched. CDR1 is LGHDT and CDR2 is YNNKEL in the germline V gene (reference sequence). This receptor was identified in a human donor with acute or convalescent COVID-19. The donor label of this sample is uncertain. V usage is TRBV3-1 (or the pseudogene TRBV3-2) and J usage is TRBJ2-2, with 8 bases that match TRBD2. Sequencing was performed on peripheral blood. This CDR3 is CASSHRLASGTGELFF. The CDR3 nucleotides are TGTGCCAGCAGCCACCGACTAGCGTCTGGAACCGGGGAGCTGTTTTTT.